This T cell receptor (beta chain) was recovered during a study of cytomegalovirus exposure and HLA in healthy donors. Profiling relied on immunoSEQ multiplex PCR, and the TCRdb table lists in-frame clones only, not all of them. Among roughly 150,000 clones listed, around 89% were seen once. The CDR3 sequence is 8 residues long. Per germline, CDR1 LNHNV and CDR2 YYDKDF (reference sequence). This receptor was identified in a man in his late teens or twenties in good health and CMV-seronegative. The chain employs TRBV15 and TRBJ2-7, with D possibly being TRBD1 (7 bases). The sequencing input was PBMCs. CDR3 DNA sequence: TGTGCCACCTCAGGGGGGCGAGTC. Its protein is CATSGGRV.